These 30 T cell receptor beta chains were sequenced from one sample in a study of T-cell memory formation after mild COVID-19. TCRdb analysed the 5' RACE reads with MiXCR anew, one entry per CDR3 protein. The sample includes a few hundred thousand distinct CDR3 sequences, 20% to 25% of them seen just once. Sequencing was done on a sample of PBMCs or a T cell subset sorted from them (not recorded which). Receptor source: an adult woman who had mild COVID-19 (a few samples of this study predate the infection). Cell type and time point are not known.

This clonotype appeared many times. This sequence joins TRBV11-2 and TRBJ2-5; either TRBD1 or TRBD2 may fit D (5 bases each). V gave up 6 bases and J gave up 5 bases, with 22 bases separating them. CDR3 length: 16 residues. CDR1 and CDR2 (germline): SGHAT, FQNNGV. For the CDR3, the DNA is TGTGCCAGCAGGCGTCCGGGACGGAGATTGGAGGAGACCCAGTACTTC. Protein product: CASRRPGRRLEETQYF.

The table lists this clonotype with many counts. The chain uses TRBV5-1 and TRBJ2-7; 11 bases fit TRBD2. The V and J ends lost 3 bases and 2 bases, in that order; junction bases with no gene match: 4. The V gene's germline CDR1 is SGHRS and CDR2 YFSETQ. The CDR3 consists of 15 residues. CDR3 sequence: CASSSGLAATYEQYF. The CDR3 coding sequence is TGCGCCAGCAGCTCGGGACTAGCGGCCACCTACGAGCAGTACTTC. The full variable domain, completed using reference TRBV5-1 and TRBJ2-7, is KAGVTQTPRYLIKTRGQQVTLSCSPISGHRSVSWYQQTPGQGLQFLFEYFSETQRNKGNFPGRFSGRQFSNSRSEMNVSTLELGDSALYLCASSSGLAATYEQYFGPGTRLTVT.

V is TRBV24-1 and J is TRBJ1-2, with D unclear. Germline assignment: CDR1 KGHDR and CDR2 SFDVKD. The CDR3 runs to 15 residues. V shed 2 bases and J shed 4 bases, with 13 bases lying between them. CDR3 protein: CATSDSDPGGYGYTF. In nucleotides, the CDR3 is TGTGCCACCAGTGATTCGGACCCAGGCGGCTATGGCTACACCTTC.

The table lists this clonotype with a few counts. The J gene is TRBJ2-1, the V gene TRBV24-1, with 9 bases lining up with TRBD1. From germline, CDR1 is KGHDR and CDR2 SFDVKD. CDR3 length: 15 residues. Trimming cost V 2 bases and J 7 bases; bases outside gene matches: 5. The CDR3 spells CATSDSEGTGNEQFF. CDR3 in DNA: TGTGCCACCAGTGATTCGGAGGGGACAGGGAATGAGCAGTTCTTC.

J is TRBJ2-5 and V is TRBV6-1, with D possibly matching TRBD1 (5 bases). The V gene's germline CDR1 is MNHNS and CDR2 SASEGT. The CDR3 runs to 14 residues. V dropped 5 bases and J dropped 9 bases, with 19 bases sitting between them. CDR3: CASSQHRTTPSQYF. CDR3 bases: TGTGCCAGCAGTCAGCACAGGACCACTCCCTCCCAGTACTTC.

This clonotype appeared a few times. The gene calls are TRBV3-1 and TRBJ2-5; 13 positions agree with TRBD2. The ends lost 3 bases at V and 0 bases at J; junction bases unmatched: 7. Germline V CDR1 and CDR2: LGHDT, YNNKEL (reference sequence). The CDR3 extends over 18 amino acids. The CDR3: CASSHSGLAGLHQETQYF. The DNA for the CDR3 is TGTGCCAGCAGCCATTCGGGACTAGCGGGGCTTCACCAAGAGACCCAGTACTTC.

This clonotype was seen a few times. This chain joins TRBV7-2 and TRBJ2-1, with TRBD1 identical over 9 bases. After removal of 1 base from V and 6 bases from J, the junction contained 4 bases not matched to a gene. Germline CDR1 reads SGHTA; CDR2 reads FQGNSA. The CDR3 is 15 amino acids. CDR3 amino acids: CASSLVQGASNEQFF. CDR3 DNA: TGTGCCAGCAGCTTAGTACAGGGGGCGTCCAATGAGCAGTTCTTC.

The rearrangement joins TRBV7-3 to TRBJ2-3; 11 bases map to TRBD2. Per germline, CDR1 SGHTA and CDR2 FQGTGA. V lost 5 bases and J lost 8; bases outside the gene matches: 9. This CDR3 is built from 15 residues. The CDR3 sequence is CASSISLAGDGTQYF. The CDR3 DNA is TGTGCCAGCAGCATCTCACTAGCGGGGGACGGTACGCAGTATTTT.

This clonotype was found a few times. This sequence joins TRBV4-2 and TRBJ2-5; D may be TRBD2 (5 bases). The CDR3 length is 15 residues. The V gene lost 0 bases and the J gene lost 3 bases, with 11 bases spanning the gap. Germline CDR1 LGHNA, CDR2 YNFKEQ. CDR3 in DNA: TGTGCCAGCAGCCAAGAGGGCGGGCGGAAAGAGACCCAGTACTTC. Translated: CASSQEGGRKETQYF.

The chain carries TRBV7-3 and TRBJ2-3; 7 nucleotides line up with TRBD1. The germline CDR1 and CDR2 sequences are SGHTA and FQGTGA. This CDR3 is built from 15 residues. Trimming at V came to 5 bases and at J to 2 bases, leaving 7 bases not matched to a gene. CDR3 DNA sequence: TGTGCCAGCAGCCTATGGGACAGTTCCACAGATACGCAGTATTTT. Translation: CASSLWDSSTDTQYF.

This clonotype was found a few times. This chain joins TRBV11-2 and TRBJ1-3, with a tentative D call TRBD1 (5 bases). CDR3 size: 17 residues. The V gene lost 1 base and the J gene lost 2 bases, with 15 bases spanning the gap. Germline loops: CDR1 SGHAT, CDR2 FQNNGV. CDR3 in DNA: TGTGCCAGCAGCTTAGGTCGGGGGGGAAGAGCTGGAAACACCATATATTTT. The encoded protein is CASSLGRGGRAGNTIYF.

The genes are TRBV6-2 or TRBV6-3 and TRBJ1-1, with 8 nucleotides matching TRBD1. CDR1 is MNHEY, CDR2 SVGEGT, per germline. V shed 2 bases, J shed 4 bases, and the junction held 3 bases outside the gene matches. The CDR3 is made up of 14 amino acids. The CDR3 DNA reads TGTGCCAGCAGTTACGGACAGGGAGGCACTGAAGCTTTCTTT. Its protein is CASSYGQGGTEAFF.

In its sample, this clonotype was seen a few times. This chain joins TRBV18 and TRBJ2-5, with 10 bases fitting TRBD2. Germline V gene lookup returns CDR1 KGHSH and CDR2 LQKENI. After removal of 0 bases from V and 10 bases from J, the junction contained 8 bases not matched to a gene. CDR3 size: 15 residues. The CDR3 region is CASSPPSGLAQYQYF. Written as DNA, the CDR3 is TGTGCCAGCTCACCACCGTCGGGACTAGCGCAATACCAGTACTTC.

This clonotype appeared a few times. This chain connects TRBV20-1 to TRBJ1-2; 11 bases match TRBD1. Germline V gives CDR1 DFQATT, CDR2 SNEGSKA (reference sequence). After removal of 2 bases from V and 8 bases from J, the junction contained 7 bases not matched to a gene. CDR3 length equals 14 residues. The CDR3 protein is CSARRDRGKWGYTF. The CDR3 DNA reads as TGCAGTGCTAGAAGGGACAGGGGGAAATGGGGCTACACCTTC.

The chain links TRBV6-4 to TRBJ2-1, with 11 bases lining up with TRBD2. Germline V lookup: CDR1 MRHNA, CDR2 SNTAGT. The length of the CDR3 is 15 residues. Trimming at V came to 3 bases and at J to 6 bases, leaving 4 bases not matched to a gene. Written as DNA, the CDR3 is TGTGCCAGCAGTGAAGGGACTAGCGGTCTCAATGAGCAGTTCTTC. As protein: CASSEGTSGLNEQFF.

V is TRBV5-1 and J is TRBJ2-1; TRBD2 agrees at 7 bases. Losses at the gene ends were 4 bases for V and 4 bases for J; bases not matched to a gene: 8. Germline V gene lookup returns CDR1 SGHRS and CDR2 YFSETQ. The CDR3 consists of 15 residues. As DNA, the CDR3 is TGCGCCAGCAGCACCCCTGGGGGGGTGTACAATGAGCAGTTCTTC. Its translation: CASSTPGGVYNEQFF.

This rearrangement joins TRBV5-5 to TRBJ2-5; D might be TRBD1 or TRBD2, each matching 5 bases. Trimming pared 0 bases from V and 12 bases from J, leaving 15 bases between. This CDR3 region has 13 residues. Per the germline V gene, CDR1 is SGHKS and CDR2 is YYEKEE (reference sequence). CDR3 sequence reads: CASSLVWGKEKYF. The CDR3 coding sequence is TGTGCCAGCAGCTTGGTTTGGGGGAAGGAGAAGTACTTC.

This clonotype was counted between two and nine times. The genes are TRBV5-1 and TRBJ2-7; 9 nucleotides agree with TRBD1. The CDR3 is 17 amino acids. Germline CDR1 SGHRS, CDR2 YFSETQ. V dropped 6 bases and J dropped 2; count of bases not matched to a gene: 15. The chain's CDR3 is CASTIGQGLPPTYEQYF. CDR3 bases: TGCGCCAGCACGATAGGACAGGGGCTACCCCCTACCTACGAGCAGTACTTC.

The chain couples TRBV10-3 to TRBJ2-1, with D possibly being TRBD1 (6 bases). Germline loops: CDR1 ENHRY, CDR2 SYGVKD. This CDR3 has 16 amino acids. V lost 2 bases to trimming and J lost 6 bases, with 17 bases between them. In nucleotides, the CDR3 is TGTGCCATCAGTGAGGGGCAGGGGTTAAGGGGCAATGAGCAGTTCTTC. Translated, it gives CAISEGQGLRGNEQFF.

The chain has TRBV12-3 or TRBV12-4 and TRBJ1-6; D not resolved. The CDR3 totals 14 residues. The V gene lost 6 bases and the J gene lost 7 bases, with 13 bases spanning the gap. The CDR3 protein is CASRTQNLNSPLHF. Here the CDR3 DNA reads TGTGCCAGCAGGACCCAGAACTTAAATTCACCCCTCCACTTT.

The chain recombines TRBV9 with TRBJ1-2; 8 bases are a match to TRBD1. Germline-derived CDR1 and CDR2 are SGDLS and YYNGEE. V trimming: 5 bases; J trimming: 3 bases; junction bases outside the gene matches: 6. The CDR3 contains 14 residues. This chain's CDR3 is CASSHGQGDYGYTF. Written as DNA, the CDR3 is TGTGCCAGCAGTCACGGACAGGGTGACTATGGCTACACCTTC.

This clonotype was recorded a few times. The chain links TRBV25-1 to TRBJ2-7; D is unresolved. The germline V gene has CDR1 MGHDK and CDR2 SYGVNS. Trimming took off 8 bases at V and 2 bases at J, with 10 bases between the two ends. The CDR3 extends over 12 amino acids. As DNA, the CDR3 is TGTGCCAGCTCCGCGAAGACCTACGAGCAGTACTTC. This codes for CASSAKTYEQYF.

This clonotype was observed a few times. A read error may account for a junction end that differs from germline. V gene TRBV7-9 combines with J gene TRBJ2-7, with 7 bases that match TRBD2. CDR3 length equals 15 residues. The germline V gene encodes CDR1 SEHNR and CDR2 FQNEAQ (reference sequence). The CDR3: CASSQGGHSGDYESF. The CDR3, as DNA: TGTGCCAGCAGCCAAGGAGGACATTCGGGGGACTACGAATCTTTC.

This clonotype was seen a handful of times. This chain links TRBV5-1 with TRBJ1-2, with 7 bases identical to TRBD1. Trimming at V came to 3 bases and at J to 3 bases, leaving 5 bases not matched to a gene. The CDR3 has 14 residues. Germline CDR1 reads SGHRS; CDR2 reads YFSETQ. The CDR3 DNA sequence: TGCGCCAGCAGCTCGTCACAGGGGTACTATGGCTACACCTTC. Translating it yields CASSSSQGYYGYTF.

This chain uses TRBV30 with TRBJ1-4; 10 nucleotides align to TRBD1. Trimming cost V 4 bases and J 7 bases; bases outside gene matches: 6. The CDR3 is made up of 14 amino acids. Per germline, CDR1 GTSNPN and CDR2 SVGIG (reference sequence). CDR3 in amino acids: CAWTPGQGSEKLFF. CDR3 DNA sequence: TGTGCCTGGACGCCGGGACAGGGGAGTGAAAAACTGTTTTTT.

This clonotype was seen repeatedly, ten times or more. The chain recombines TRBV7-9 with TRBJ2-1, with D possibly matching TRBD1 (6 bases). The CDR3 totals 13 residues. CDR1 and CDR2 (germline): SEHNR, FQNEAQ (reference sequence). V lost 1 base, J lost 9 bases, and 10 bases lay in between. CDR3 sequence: CASSLVGGGEQFF. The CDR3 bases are TGTGCCAGCAGCTTAGTTGGGGGCGGTGAGCAGTTCTTC.

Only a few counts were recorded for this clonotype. DNA of the CDR3: TGTGCCATCTCCCTGGGGGACGAGCAGTACTTC. This codes for CAISLGDEQYF. The rearrangement joins TRBV10-3 to TRBJ2-7; either TRBD1 or TRBD2 may supply D (5 bases each). Trimming left V 8 bases short and J 5 bases short, with 10 bases between. Germline values: CDR1 ENHRY, CDR2 SYGVKD. This CDR3 has 11 residues.

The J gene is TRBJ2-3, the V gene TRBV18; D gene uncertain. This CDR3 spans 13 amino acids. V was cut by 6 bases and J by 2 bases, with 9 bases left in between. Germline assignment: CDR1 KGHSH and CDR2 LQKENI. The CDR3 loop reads CASSTGYTDTQYF. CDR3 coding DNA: TGTGCCAGCTCGACCGGGTACACAGATACGCAGTATTTT.

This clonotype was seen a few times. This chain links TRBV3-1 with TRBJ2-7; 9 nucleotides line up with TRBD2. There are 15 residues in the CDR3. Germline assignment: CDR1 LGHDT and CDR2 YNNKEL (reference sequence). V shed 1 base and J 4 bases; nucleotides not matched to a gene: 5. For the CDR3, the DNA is TGTGCCAGCAGCCAAGTAACTAGCGGGTCTTACGAGCAGTACTTC. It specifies CASSQVTSGSYEQYF.

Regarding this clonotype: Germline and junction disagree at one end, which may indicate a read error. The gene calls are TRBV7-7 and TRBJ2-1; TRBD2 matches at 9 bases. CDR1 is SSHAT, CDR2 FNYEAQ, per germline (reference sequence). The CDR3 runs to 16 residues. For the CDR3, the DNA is TGTGCTAGCAGCTTAGTAATTAGCGGGAGTAGAAATGAGCAGTTCTTC. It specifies CASSLVISGSRNEQFF.